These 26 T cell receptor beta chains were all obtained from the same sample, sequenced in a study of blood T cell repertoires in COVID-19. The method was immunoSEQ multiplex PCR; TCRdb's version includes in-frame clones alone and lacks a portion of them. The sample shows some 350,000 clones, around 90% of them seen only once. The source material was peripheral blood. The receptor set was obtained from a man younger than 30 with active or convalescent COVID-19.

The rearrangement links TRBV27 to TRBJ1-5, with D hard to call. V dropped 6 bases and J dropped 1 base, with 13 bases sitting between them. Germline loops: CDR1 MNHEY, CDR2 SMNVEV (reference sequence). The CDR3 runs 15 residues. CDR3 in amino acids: CASRSNAVSNQPQHF. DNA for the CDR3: TGTGCCAGCAGGTCGAACGCAGTGAGCAATCAGCCCCAGCATTTT.

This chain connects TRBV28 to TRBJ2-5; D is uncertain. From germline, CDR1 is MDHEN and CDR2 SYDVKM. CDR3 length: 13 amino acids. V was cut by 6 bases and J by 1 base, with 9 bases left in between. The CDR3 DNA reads TGTGCCAGCAGCCTTCTGGCCCAAGAGACCCAGTACTTC. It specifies CASSLLAQETQYF.

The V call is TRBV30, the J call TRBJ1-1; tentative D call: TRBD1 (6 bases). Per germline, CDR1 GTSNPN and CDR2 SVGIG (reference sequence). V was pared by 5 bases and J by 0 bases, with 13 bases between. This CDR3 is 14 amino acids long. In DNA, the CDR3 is TGTGCCTGGGTACCCCGGACAGTGAACACTGAAGCTTTCTTT. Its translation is CAWVPRTVNTEAFF.

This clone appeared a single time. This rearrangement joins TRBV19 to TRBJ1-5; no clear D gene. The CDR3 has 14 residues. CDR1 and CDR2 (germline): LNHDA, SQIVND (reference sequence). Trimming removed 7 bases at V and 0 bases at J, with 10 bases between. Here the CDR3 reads CASTTTYSNQPQHF. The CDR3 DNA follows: TGTGCCAGTACCACGACATATAGCAATCAGCCCCAGCATTTT.

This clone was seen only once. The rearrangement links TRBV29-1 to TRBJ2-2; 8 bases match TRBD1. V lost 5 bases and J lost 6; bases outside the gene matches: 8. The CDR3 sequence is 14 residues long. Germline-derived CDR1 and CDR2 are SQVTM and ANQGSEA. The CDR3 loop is CSVRQGAGAGELFF. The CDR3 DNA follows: TGCAGCGTTCGGCAGGGGGCAGGAGCCGGGGAGCTGTTTTTT.

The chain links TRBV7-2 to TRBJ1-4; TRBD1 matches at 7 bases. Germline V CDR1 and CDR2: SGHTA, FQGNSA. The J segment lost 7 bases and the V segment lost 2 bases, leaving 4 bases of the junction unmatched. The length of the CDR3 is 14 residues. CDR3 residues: CASSLNAGGEKLFF. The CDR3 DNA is TGTGCCAGCAGCTTAAACGCAGGGGGTGAAAAACTGTTTTTT.

Here the CDR3 DNA reads TGTGCCAGCAGCAGGGGGGGACTAGCGGGAGTCGGTGAGCAGTTCTTC. It yields the protein CASSRGGLAGVGEQFF. The chain combines TRBV4-2 with TRBJ2-1; 14 bases match TRBD2. The CDR3 length is 16 residues. After removal of 5 bases from V and 9 bases from J, the junction contained 9 bases not matched to a gene. Germline-derived CDR1 and CDR2 are LGHNA and YNFKEQ.

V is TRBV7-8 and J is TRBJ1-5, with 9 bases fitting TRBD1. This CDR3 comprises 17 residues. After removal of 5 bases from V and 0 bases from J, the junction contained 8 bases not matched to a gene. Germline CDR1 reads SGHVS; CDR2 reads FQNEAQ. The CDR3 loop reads CASSTTGGANSNQPQHF. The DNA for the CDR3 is TGTGCCAGCAGCACAACAGGGGGCGCAAATAGCAATCAGCCCCAGCATTTT.

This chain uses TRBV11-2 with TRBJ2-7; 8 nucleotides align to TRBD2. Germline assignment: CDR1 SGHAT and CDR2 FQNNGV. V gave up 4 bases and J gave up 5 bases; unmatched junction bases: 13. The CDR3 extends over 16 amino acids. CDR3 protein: CASSSRGSGSPNEQYF. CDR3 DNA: TGTGCCAGCAGCTCCCGGGGAAGCGGGAGCCCCAACGAGCAGTACTTC.

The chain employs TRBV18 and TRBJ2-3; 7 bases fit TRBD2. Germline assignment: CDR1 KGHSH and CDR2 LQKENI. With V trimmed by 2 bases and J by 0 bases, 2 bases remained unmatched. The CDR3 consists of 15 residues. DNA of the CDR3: TGTGCCAGCTCACCAAACGGGAGGAGCACAGATACGCAGTATTTT. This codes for CASSPNGRSTDTQYF.

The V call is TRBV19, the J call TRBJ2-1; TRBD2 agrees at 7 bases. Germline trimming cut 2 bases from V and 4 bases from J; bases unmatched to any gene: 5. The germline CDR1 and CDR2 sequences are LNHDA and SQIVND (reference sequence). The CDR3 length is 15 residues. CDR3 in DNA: TGTGCCAGTAGTATATACCTAGCGGAGTACAATGAGCAGTTCTTC. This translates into CASSIYLAEYNEQFF.

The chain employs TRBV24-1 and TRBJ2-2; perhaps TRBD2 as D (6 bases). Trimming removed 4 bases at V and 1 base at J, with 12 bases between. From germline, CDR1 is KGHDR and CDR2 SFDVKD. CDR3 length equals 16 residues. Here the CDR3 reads CATSDPRGWNTGELFF. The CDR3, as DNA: TGTGCCACCAGTGACCCTCGGGGGTGGAACACCGGGGAGCTGTTTTTT.

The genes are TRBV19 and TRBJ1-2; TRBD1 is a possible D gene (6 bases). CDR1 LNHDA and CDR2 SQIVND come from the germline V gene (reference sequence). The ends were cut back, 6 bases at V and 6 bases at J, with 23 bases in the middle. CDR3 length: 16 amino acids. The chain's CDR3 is CASRGQNREFMDGYTF. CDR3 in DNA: TGTGCCAGTAGAGGACAAAACAGGGAATTTATGGATGGCTACACCTTC.

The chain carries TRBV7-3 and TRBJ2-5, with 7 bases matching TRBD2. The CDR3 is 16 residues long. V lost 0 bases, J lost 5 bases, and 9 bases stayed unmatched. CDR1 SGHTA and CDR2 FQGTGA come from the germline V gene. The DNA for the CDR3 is TGTGCCAGCAGCTTAACAGGGAGGGCCAGCCGGGAGACCCAGTACTTC. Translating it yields CASSLTGRASRETQYF.

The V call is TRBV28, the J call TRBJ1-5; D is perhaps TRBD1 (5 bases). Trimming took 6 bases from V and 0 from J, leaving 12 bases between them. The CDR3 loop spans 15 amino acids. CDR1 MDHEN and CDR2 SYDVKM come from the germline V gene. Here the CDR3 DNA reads TGTGCCAGCAGCTGGAGACAGTATAGCAATCAGCCCCAGCATTTT. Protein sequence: CASSWRQYSNQPQHF. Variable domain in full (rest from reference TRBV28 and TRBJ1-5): DVKVTQSSRYLVKRTGEKVFLECVQDMDHENMFWYRQDPGLGLRLIYFSYDVKMKEKGDIPEGYSVSREKKERFSLILESASTNQTSMYLCASSWRQYSNQPQHFGDGTRLSIL.

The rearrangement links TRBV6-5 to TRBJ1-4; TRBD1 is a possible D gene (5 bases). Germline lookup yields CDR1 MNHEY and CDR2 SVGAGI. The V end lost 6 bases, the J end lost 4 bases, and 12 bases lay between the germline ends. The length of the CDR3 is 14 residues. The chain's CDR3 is CASRLTRGNEKLFF. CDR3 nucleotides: TGTGCCAGCAGGCTCACAAGGGGTAATGAAAAACTGTTTTTT.

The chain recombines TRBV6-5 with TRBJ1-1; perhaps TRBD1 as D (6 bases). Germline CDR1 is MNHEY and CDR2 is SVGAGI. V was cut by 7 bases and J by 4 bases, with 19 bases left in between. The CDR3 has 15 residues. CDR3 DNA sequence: TGTGCCAGCACCCCCGCGGGGGGCTGGGGCACTGAAGCTTTCTTT. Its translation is CASTPAGGWGTEAFF.

The CDR3 region has the DNA TGTGCCAGCAGGGGGACAGCCAACACTGAAGCTTTCTTT. Translating gives CASRGTANTEAFF. The chain couples TRBV6-5 to TRBJ1-1; TRBD1 matches at 7 bases. The CDR3 is made up of 13 amino acids. V lost 6 bases to trimming and J lost 2 bases; unmatched junction nucleotides: 3. Germline CDR1 MNHEY, CDR2 SVGAGI.

Written as DNA, the CDR3 is TGCAGCGTTGCCCTACTAGCGGGGGAACGCACAGATACGCAGTATTTT. Protein sequence: CSVALLAGERTDTQYF. The chain carries TRBV29-1 and TRBJ2-3; 11 bases map to TRBD2. The CDR3 runs 16 residues. Looked up from germline, CDR1 is SQVTM and CDR2 is ANQGSEA. The V segment lost 4 bases and the J segment 1 base; nucleotides outside the gene matches: 7.

The DNA for the CDR3 is TGTGCCAGCAGTTACATCGGGGGGGATACTGATTCACCCCTCCACTTT. This encodes CASSYIGGDTDSPLHF. The J gene is TRBJ1-6, the V gene TRBV6-6, with a weak D call TRBD1 (5 bases). The V end lost 2 bases, the J end lost 8 bases, and 16 bases lay between the germline ends. This CDR3 is 16 amino acids long. CDR1 is MNHNY, CDR2 SVGAGI, per germline (reference sequence).

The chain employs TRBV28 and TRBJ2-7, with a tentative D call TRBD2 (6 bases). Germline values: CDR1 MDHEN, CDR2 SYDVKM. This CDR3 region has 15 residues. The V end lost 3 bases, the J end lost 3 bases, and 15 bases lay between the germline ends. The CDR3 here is CASSFAGNSDYEQYF. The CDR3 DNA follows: TGTGCCAGCAGTTTTGCGGGAAACTCGGACTACGAGCAGTACTTC.

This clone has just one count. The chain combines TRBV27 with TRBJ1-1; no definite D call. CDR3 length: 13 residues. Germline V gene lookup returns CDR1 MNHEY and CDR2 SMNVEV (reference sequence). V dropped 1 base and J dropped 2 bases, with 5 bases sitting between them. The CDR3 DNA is TGTGCCAGCAGTTTATTCACTAACACTGAAGCTTTCTTT. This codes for CASSLFTNTEAFF.

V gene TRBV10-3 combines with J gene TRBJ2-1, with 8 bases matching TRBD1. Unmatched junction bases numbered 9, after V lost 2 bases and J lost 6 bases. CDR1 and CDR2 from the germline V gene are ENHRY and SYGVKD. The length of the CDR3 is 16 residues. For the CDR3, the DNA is TGTGCCATCAGTGAGCCCCGGGACAGGATCACCAATGAGCAGTTCTTC. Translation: CAISEPRDRITNEQFF.

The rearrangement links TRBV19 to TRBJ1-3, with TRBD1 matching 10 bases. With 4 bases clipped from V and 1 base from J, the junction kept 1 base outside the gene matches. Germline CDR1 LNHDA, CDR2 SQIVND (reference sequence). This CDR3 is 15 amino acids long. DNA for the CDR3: TGTGCCAGTAGTAGGGACAGGGGATCTGGAAACACCATATATTTT. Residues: CASSRDRGSGNTIYF.

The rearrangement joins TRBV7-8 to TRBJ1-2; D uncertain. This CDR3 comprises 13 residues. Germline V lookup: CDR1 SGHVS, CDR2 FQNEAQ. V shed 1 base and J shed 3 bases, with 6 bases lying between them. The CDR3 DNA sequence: TGTGCCAGCAGCTTAGAGAGGTACTATGGCTACACCTTC. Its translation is CASSLERYYGYTF.

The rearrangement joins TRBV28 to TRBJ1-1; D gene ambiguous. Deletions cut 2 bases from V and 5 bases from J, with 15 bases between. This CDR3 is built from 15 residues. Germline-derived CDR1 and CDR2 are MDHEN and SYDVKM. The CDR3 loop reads CASSLASSGNTEAFF. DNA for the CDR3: TGTGCCAGCAGTTTAGCCTCTTCAGGAAATACTGAAGCTTTCTTT.